The next 28 T cell receptor beta chains were all read from a single sample in a study of T cell repertoires in cytomegalovirus infection. Their antigen targets remain unknown. TCRdb re-called the reads with MiXCR, one entry per CDR3 protein. The data hold about a million distinct CDR3 sequences, with less than 40% observed a single time. The sample in question was cultured CD8+ T cells from PBMCs, obtained from culture after CMV antigen stimulation. These receptor sequences come from a human donor in good health (CMV status not recorded). Some clones in this sample may be carry-over from other donors' samples.

CDR3 bases: TGCGCCAGCAGCCACCTGGACCCACTAGCGGGGGAACTTGGGGAGCAGTTCTTC. Translating gives CASSHLDPLAGELGEQFF. The rearrangement links TRBV4-1 to TRBJ2-1; TRBD2 matches at 11 bases. Trimming took 3 bases from V and 10 from J; bases not matched to a gene: 17. This CDR3 is built from 18 residues. CDR1 and CDR2 (germline): MGHRA, YSYEKL.

Many counts were recorded for this clonotype. The rearrangement links TRBV7-6 to TRBJ1-1; 9 bases match TRBD1. The germline gives CDR1 SGHVS, CDR2 FNYEAQ. The CDR3 covers 14 residues. V shed 6 bases, J shed 3 bases, and the junction held 5 bases outside the gene matches. The CDR3 DNA reads TGTGCCAGCAGTCCCAGGACAGGGGACACTGAAGCTTTCTTT. It translates to CASSPRTGDTEAFF.

The chain recombines TRBV5-4 with TRBJ2-1; D is tentatively TRBD1 or TRBD2 (5 bases each). The V and J ends lost 4 bases and 4 bases respectively, with 15 bases between them. CDR1 and CDR2 from the germline V gene are SGHNT and YYREEE (reference sequence). This CDR3 has 15 amino acids. CDR3 region: CASSPGGDQYNEQFF. The DNA of the CDR3 is TGTGCCAGCAGCCCGGGTGGGGACCAATACAATGAGCAGTTCTTC.

This chain joins TRBV6-5 and TRBJ2-2; TRBD1 is a possible D gene (7 bases). Trimming shortened V by 2 bases and J by 7 bases, and 14 bases separated the two germline ends. Germline lookup yields CDR1 MNHEY and CDR2 SVGAGI. CDR3 length equals 15 residues. CDR3 residues: CASSYGGGAYGELFF. The CDR3 DNA follows: TGTGCCAGCAGTTACGGAGGGGGCGCTTACGGGGAGCTGTTTTTT.

This clonotype was detected many times. The chain employs TRBV7-6 and TRBJ2-6; possible D gene TRBD1, 6 bases. The CDR3 contains 19 residues. CDR1 and CDR2 from the germline V gene are SGHVS and FNYEAQ. V gave up 3 bases and J gave up 0 bases, with 18 bases separating them. The CDR3: CASSFYRELVDSGANVLTF. For the CDR3, the DNA is TGTGCCAGCAGCTTTTACAGGGAGCTAGTTGACTCTGGGGCCAACGTCCTGACTTTC.

The V gene is TRBV4-3, the J gene TRBJ2-1, with 8 bases lining up with TRBD2. V lost 1 base and J lost 10; bases outside the gene matches: 9. The CDR3 length is 15 residues. Germline values: CDR1 LGHNA, CDR2 YSLEER. CDR3 in amino acids: CASSQVYGGAKEQFF. In DNA, the CDR3 is TGCGCCAGCAGCCAAGTGTACGGGGGGGCGAAGGAGCAGTTCTTC.

This clonotype showed up just a few times. The genes are TRBV5-5 and TRBJ2-7; D possibly corresponds to TRBD1 (5 bases). V lost 2 bases, J lost 1 base, and 10 bases lay in between. This CDR3 has 14 amino acids. From germline, CDR1 is SGHKS and CDR2 YYEKEE (reference sequence). In DNA form, the CDR3 reads TGTGCCAGCAGCTTCGAGGACAATTCCTACGAGCAGTACTTC. Amino acids: CASSFEDNSYEQYF.

The chain has TRBV20-1 and TRBJ1-2, with 7 nucleotides matching TRBD1. The CDR3 spans 15 residues. The trim removed 0 bases at V and 1 base at J, leaving 5 bases unmatched. The V gene's germline CDR1 is DFQATT and CDR2 SNEGSKA (reference sequence). The CDR3 loop reads CSARDPDRVNYGYTF. DNA of the CDR3: TGCAGTGCTAGAGACCCCGACAGGGTTAACTATGGCTACACCTTC.

This clonotype was seen once. The chain combines TRBV7-9 with TRBJ1-2, with D unresolved. V was pared by 3 bases and J by 3 bases, with 8 bases between. The V gene's germline CDR1 is SEHNR and CDR2 FQNEAQ (reference sequence). The length of the CDR3 is 13 residues. This chain's CDR3 is CASSLEVYYGYTF. CDR3 bases: TGTGCCAGCAGCTTGGAGGTGTACTATGGCTACACCTTC.

V and J are TRBV7-9 and TRBJ1-4; tentative D call: TRBD1 (5 bases). Germline CDR1 SEHNR, CDR2 FQNEAQ (reference sequence). Trimming removed 1 base at V and 3 bases at J, with 12 bases between. The CDR3 consists of 16 residues. In nucleotides, the CDR3 is TGTGCCAGCAGCTTAGTTTTGACAGAGCCTAATGAAAAACTGTTTTTT. Protein: CASSLVLTEPNEKLFF. Looking up the rest from reference TRBV7-9 and TRBJ1-4 gives the full variable domain: DTGVSQNPRHKITKRGQNVTFRCDPISEHNRLYWYRQTLGQGPEFLTYFQNEAQLEKSRLLSDRFSAERPKGSFSTLEIQRTEQGDSAMYLCASSLVLTEPNEKLFFGSGTQLSVL.

For this clonotype: This may come from a read error, since a much larger clone is one base off. The chain uses TRBV12-3 or TRBV12-4 and TRBJ2-7; TRBD1 is a possible D gene (6 bases). Trimming removed 6 bases at V and 4 bases at J, with 19 bases between. The CDR3 is 15 residues long. The CDR3 coding sequence is TGTGCCAGCAGGCGAGAGATGAGGGACATGTACGAGCAGTACTTC. Encoded protein: CASRREMRDMYEQYF.

The sample holds a few counts of this clonotype. CDR3 sequence (DNA): TGTGCTAGTGCCCCCTCGGGCGAGGGACCTTTCATGAACACTGAAGCTTTCTTT. Amino acid sequence: CASAPSGEGPFMNTEAFF. The rearrangement uses TRBV12-5 and TRBJ1-1; the D gene is possibly TRBD1 (5 bases). Germline CDR1 reads LGHNT; CDR2 reads FRNRAP. V lost 7 bases, J lost 0 bases, and 24 bases lay in between. The CDR3 totals 18 residues.

At least ten counts were recorded for this clonotype. CDR3 in DNA: TGTGCCAGCAGCTTAGATGGACAGGGGGGATTTGACACCTACGAGCAGTACTTC. It yields the protein CASSLDGQGGFDTYEQYF. The chain links TRBV7-6 to TRBJ2-7, with TRBD1 matching 10 bases. CDR3 size: 18 residues. V shed 1 base and J 2 bases; nucleotides not matched to a gene: 11. The germline V gene encodes CDR1 SGHVS and CDR2 FNYEAQ.

This clonotype showed up just a few times. V gene TRBV5-5 combines with J gene TRBJ1-4; D remains ambiguous. Deletions cut 4 bases from V and 0 bases from J, with 1 base between. Germline V gene sequence: CDR1 SGHKS, CDR2 YYEKEE (reference sequence). This CDR3 is 12 amino acids long. CDR3 sequence (DNA): TGTGCCAGCAGCGCAACTAATGAAAAACTGTTTTTT. Protein product: CASSATNEKLFF. Complete variable domain (other parts from reference TRBV5-5 and TRBJ1-4): DAGVTQSPTHLIKTRGQQVTLRCSPISGHKSVSWYQQVLGQGPQFIFQYYEKEERGRGNFPDRFSARQFPNYSSELNVNALLLGDSALYLCASSATNEKLFFGSGTQLSVL.

Comments on this clonotype: Germline is not matched at one junction end, which may reflect a read error. The chain joins TRBV12-3 or TRBV12-4 to TRBJ2-2, with 12 nucleotides matching TRBD2. CDR3 length equals 16 residues. CDR3 residues: CVSSPSGGANPGELFF. The CDR3 coding sequence is TGTGTCAGCAGCCCTAGCGGGGGGGCGAATCCCGGGGAGCTGTTTTTT.

This clonotype has at least ten counts. The chain is built from TRBV7-8 and TRBJ1-1, with 9 bases lining up with TRBD1. V trimming: 8 bases; J trimming: 7 bases; junction bases outside the gene matches: 20. CDR1 and CDR2 from the germline V gene are SGHVS and FQNEAQ. This CDR3 comprises 17 residues. CDR3 DNA sequence: TGTGCCAGCGCACTGGGGGGGGACAGGGAGAGGATGGATGAAGCTTTCTTT. This gives the protein CASALGGDRERMDEAFF.

The V call is TRBV4-1, the J call TRBJ2-2; no definite D call. The ends were cut back, 1 base at V and 3 bases at J, with 6 bases in the middle. The CDR3 runs to 14 residues. Looked up from germline, CDR1 is MGHRA and CDR2 is YSYEKL. The CDR3 spells CASSQGYDTGELFF. The CDR3 region has the DNA TGCGCCAGCAGCCAAGGGTACGACACCGGGGAGCTGTTTTTT.

This clonotype was detected a few times. This chain connects TRBV19 to TRBJ1-2, with 10 bases aligning to TRBD1. CDR1 and CDR2 from the germline V gene are LNHDA and SQIVND (reference sequence). The V segment lost 3 bases and the J segment 7 bases; nucleotides outside the gene matches: 8. The CDR3 covers 15 residues. The CDR3 DNA is TGTGCCAGTAGTATCTCGGGACAGGGGTTGAGTGGCTACACCTTC. Amino acids: CASSISGQGLSGYTF.

This clonotype has just a few counts. The V gene is TRBV7-9, the J gene TRBJ1-3; 7 nucleotides line up with TRBD1. V dropped 8 bases and J dropped 0; count of bases not matched to a gene: 4. This CDR3 spans 14 amino acids. Germline V gene lookup returns CDR1 SEHNR and CDR2 FQNEAQ (reference sequence). DNA for the CDR3: TGTGCCAGCGGGGGACAGAGCTCTGGAAACACCATATATTTT. Encoded protein: CASGGQSSGNTIYF.

J is TRBJ1-5 and V is TRBV7-8, with 9 bases identical to TRBD1. In germline, CDR1 is SGHVS, CDR2 FQNEAQ. V was pared by 5 bases and J by 4 bases, with 6 bases of the junction left unmatched. The CDR3 has 15 amino acids. CDR3 loop: CASSATGGLNQPQHF. As DNA, the CDR3 is TGTGCCAGCAGCGCGACAGGGGGATTAAATCAGCCCCAGCATTTT.

The V and J genes are TRBV19 and TRBJ2-5; TRBD1 might be the D (8 bases). Germline V gives CDR1 LNHDA, CDR2 SQIVND (reference sequence). Trimming removed 4 bases from V and 1 base from J, with 16 bases in between. The CDR3 runs to 16 residues. This CDR3 is CASSTTGGGFQETQYF. In DNA, the CDR3 is TGTGCCAGTAGTACAACAGGGGGGGGGTTCCAAGAGACCCAGTACTTC.

This clonotype came up a few times. In DNA, the CDR3 is TGTGCCAGCAGCCTGGAGATCAGGGCGAATTCACCCCTCCACTTT. This sequence encodes CASSLEIRANSPLHF. V is TRBV5-4 and J is TRBJ1-6; tentatively, D is TRBD1 (5 bases). This CDR3 has 15 residues. CDR1 is SGHNT and CDR2 is YYREEE in the germline V gene (reference sequence). Trimming took 4 bases from V and 7 from J, leaving 15 bases between them.

On this clonotype itself: Its ends do not fully match the called genes, so a read error is possible. The V and J genes are TRBV4-1 and TRBJ2-1, with D unresolved. Germline CDR1 MGHRA, CDR2 YSYEKL. The CDR3 consists of 13 residues. CDR3 region: CASSHTEAHEQFF. The CDR3 coding sequence is TGTGCCAGCAGCCACACCGAGGCCCATGAGCAGTTCTTC.

Ten or more counts support this clonotype. The J gene is TRBJ2-2, the V gene TRBV7-6; D may be TRBD2 (5 bases). The CDR3 length is 19 residues. The V gene's germline CDR1 is SGHVS and CDR2 FNYEAQ. Between the trimmed V and J ends, which lost 2 bases and 4 bases, there was a span of 23 bases. The DNA for the CDR3 is TGTGCCAGCAGCTTAACCCTCGGTGGGTTGGAGGTTATCACCGGGGAGCTGTTTTTT. Translation gives CASSLTLGGLEVITGELFF.

The chain is built from TRBV10-3 and TRBJ1-2; a possible D gene is TRBD1 (5 bases). Germline CDR1 and CDR2: ENHRY and SYGVKD. The CDR3 contains 17 residues. V shed 3 bases and J shed 2 bases, with 19 bases lying between them. As DNA, the CDR3 is TGTGCCATCAGTGAAGGGGTTCTAAGTGCACCGAACTATGGCTACACCTTC. Translated, it gives CAISEGVLSAPNYGYTF.

The rearrangement joins TRBV12-3 or TRBV12-4 to TRBJ2-1, with 7 bases matching TRBD2. V was clipped by 4 bases and J by 10 bases; unmatched bases: 7. The CDR3 is 13 amino acids. CDR3 nucleotide sequence: TGTGCCAGCAGTTGGGGAGGGGTCTCAGAGCAGTTCTTC. Translated, it gives CASSWGGVSEQFF.

This chain links TRBV28 with TRBJ2-1; D may be TRBD1 (6 bases). CDR1 is MDHEN and CDR2 is SYDVKM in the germline V gene. The V and J ends lost 10 bases and 2 bases respectively, with 21 bases between them. The CDR3 runs to 16 residues. The DNA of the CDR3 is TGTGCCATCCGGGTAGCCGGACAGTTCCCCTACAATGAGCAGTTCTTC. This translates into CAIRVAGQFPYNEQFF.

This clonotype was seen only a few times. The chain combines TRBV5-4 with TRBJ2-1; TRBD2 matches 10 bases. Germline V gene data show CDR1 as SGHNT and CDR2 as YYREEE (reference sequence). The CDR3 extends over 11 amino acids. CDR3 DNA: TGTGCAGCGGGGGGGAACAATGAGCAGTTCTTC. It encodes CAAGGNNEQFF.